The text below deals with one T cell receptor (beta chain). The antigen remains undetermined. The data stem from a study of T cell responses to AZD1222 COVID-19 vaccine. Overall study results and limits: After the peak T cell response, and only then, were repertoires sampled.

This table comes from immunoSEQ multiplex PCR, and its TCRdb copy is limited to in-frame clones, with some not included. The table records about 180,000 clones, 90% of them present only once. The specimen was peripheral blood, collected 28 days after the second dose of the MenACWY control vaccine. The receptor was derived from an adult who received the MenACWY meningococcal vaccine as a control.

The CDR3 region is CSAGGTYGYTF. CDR3 in DNA: TGCAGTGCGGGTGGGACCTATGGCTACACCTTC. The J gene is TRBJ1-2, the V gene TRBV20-1, with a possible D match to TRBD1 (5 bases). V lost 6 bases and J lost 4, with 9 bases in between. The CDR3 spans 11 residues. Germline-derived CDR1 and CDR2 are DFQATT and SNEGSKA (reference sequence).